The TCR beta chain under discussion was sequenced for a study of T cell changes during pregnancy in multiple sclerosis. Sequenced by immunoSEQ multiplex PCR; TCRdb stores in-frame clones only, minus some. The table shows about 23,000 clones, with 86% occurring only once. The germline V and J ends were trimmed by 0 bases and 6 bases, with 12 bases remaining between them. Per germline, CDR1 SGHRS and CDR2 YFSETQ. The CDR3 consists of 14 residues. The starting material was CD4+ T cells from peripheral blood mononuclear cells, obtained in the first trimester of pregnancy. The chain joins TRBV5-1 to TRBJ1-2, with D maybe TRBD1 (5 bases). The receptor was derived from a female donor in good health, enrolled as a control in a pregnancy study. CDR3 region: CASSLVDGADGYTF. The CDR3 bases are TGCGCCAGCAGCTTGGTAGATGGGGCCGATGGCTACACCTTC.